This T cell receptor beta chain was recovered during a study of blood T cells in healthy people across ages. Using a J-beta primer mix together with a sample-barcoded 5' primer, a second PCR was run for 7 to 11 cycles. Researchers report that a template-switch adaptor with 12 random nucleotides tagged each cDNA molecule. TCRdb fed the 5' RACE reads into MiXCR, producing one record per CDR3 protein. In the table there are around 280,000 distinct CDR3 sequences, roughly a quarter of which are singletons. Study-wide findings and caveats: The study found TCR beta diversity correlated strongly with naive T cell percentage. Any conclusive comparison of naive versus antigen-experienced cells was prevented by using unsorted PBMCs.

This clonotype has a count of ten or more. The antigen is undetermined. Each sample yielded at least 6 million isolated PBMCs. The sample was blood. This TCR was sampled from a woman between 65 and 79 years old in good health.

Here the CDR3 DNA reads TGTGCCAGCAGTTCGCCACTAGCGAGCAATGAGCAGTTCTTC. The encoded protein is CASSSPLASNEQFF. This sequence joins TRBV28 and TRBJ2-1; 7 bases are shared with TRBD2. Germline V gene sequence: CDR1 MDHEN, CDR2 SYDVKM. This CDR3 is 14 amino acids long. The J segment lost 6 bases and the V segment lost 4 bases, leaving 6 bases of the junction unmatched. Supplemented by reference TRBV28 and TRBJ2-1, the full variable domain reads DVKVTQSSRYLVKRTGEKVFLECVQDMDHENMFWYRQDPGLGLRLIYFSYDVKMKEKGDIPEGYSVSREKKERFSLILESASTNQTSMYLCASSSPLASNEQFFGPGTRLTVL.